The present entry profiles one T cell receptor beta chain with its context. What it binds is not known. Treatment denoted: around 19 received Ad26.COV2.S at low or high dose, single or two shots; roughly five received placebo; per-sample allocation not given. Day 63 after the first injection of vaccine or placebo was the sampling time. This specimen belongs to a study of Ad26.COV2.S vaccination and SARS-CoV-2 variants. On the study more broadly: Recipients of Ad26.COV2.S got it intramuscularly, once or twice 56 days apart.

Repertoires were generated with immunoSEQ multiplex PCR, while TCRdb's copy carries only in-frame clones and drops some. This table has approximately 500,000 clones, 87% appearing once. General observations from the study: Spike-specific TCR breadth was greater in vaccine than placebo recipients. Vaccine and placebo groups showed comparable non-spike TCR breadth.

The CDR3 has 14 residues. Germline V lookup: CDR1 SGHTS, CDR2 YDEGEE. The V end was cut by 3 bases, the J end by 0 bases, with 9 bases between. This receptor was identified in a person aged 18-65 years who received the Ad26.COV2.S COVID-19 vaccine or a placebo. Specimen: peripheral blood, collected in a trial of Ad26.COV2.S vaccine versus placebo. The V gene is TRBV5-8, the J gene TRBJ1-1; no firm D call. This CDR3 reads CASSSDALNTEAFF. The CDR3 coding sequence is TGTGCCAGCAGCTCTGATGCACTGAACACTGAAGCTTTCTTT.